Listed below are T cell receptor beta chains from one sample, sequenced in a study of blood T cells in healthy people across ages. TCRdb re-derived calls from the 5' RACE reads in MiXCR, one entry per CDR3 protein. Of 600,000 to 1,000,000 distinct CDR3 sequences listed, 25% were seen once; the top ten hold roughly 3.8%. A further study also used this sample, focusing on T cells of mothers and their children.

The sample taken for sequencing was blood. The receptor source for this set is a boy aged 10-17 years in good health. Both conserved end residues are part of each CDR3. Each record gives: V gene, clone size, D gene, J gene, CDR3 length, CDR3 protein, CDR3 DNA. A D gene is named only where the DNA matches it firmly. Rows give clone size only sometimes, using once, few, many, or a class for an expanded clone.

TRBV29-1	few	NA	TRBJ2-6	14	CSAGGRSGANVLTF	TGCAGCGCCGGGGGGCGATCTGGGGCCAACGTCCTGACTTTC
TRBV24-1	few	NA	TRBJ1-2	11	CATRGVGGYTF	TGTGCCACCAGGGGGGTCGGCGGCTACACCTTC
TRBV29-1	NA	TRBD1	TRBJ2-7	11	CSVQGAHEQYF	TGCAGCGTTCAGGGGGCCCACGAGCAGTACTTC
TRBV5-5	NA	NA	TRBJ1-2	15	CASSTGYTSNYGYTF	TGTGCCAGCAGCACTGGTTACACATCTAACTATGGCTACACCTTC
TRBV24-1	few	NA	TRBJ1-1	12	CATSGKIREAFF	TGTGCCACCAGTGGCAAGATTCGCGAAGCTTTCTTT
TRBV4-3	NA	TRBD2	TRBJ2-1	18	CASSRTGTSGGFSDEQFF	TGCGCCAGCAGCCGAACCGGGACTAGCGGGGGCTTTTCGGATGAGCAGTTCTTC
TRBV7-8	NA	NA	TRBJ2-7	16	CASSFLDSTNSYEQYF	TGTGCCAGCAGCTTTCTCGATTCGACCAACTCCTACGAGCAGTACTTC
TRBV7-9	NA	NA	TRBJ2-7	14	CASSLSAGRYEQYF	TGTGCCAGCAGCTTAAGCGCAGGAAGGTACGAGCAGTACTTC
TRBV4-3	NA	NA	TRBJ2-3	17	CASSQSGTPSYTDTQYF	TGCGCCAGCAGCCAATCCGGGACACCTTCTTACACAGATACGCAGTATTTT
TRBV6-5	NA	NA	TRBJ2-5	13	CASSPWVQETQYF	TGTGCCAGCAGTCCGTGGGTCCAAGAGACCCAGTACTTC
TRBV12-3/TRBV12-4	few	NA	TRBJ2-5	15	CASSSAGQYQETQYF	TGTGCCAGCAGTTCCGCGGGACAGTACCAAGAGACCCAGTACTTC
TRBV28	NA	NA	TRBJ1-2	13	CASSLRDGYGYTF	TGTGCCAGCAGTTTACGGGACGGCTATGGCTACACCTTC
TRBV9	few	NA	TRBJ1-6	14	CASSVRNNNSPLHF	TGTGCCAGCAGCGTCAGAAATAATAATTCACCCCTCCACTTT
TRBV7-2	NA	TRBD2	TRBJ2-7	16	CASSGRIAGISYEQYF	TGTGCCAGCAGCGGTCGGATAGCGGGGATTTCCTACGAGCAGTACTTC
TRBV20-1	few	NA	TRBJ1-1	14	CSARDVEGPLFAFF	TGCAGTGCTAGAGATGTGGAGGGGCCCCTCTTTGCTTTCTTT
TRBV29-1	few	NA	TRBJ2-1	12	CSVAQYGNEQFF	TGCAGCGTCGCCCAATACGGCAATGAGCAGTTCTTC
TRBV11-3	NA	NA	TRBJ2-1	16	CASSLGGQGDSDEQFF	TGTGCCAGCAGCTTAGGCGGGCAGGGTGACTCCGATGAGCAGTTCTTC
TRBV3-1	few	TRBD1	TRBJ2-1	17	CASSQDMGTASYNEQFF	TGTGCCAGCAGCCAAGATATGGGGACAGCCTCCTACAATGAGCAGTTCTTC
TRBV20-1	NA	TRBD2	TRBJ2-7	15	CSARPQGGRIYEQYF	TGCAGTGCTAGACCCCAGGGCGGGAGAATCTACGAGCAGTACTTC
TRBV27	NA	TRBD2	TRBJ2-1	15	CASSSPTSPYNEQFF	TGTGCCAGCAGTTCCCCGACTAGCCCCTACAATGAGCAGTTCTTC
TRBV5-1	NA	TRBD1	TRBJ2-7	15	CASSWDRASSYEQYF	TGCGCCAGCAGCTGGGACAGGGCGAGCTCCTACGAGCAGTACTTC
TRBV20-1	NA	NA	TRBJ2-2	12	CSAQTRAQELFF	TGCAGTGCCCAGACCAGGGCCCAGGAGCTGTTTTTT
TRBV28	few	TRBD1	TRBJ2-7	15	CASRERTGLSYEQYF	TGTGCCAGCAGGGAGCGGACAGGGTTGTCCTACGAGCAGTACTTC
TRBV18	few	NA	TRBJ2-1	15	CASSPVVTPGNEQFF	TGTGCCAGCTCACCGGTGGTTACGCCGGGGAATGAGCAGTTCTTC
TRBV27	NA	NA	TRBJ2-1	17	CASSFFFQRSSYNEQFF	TGTGCCAGCAGTTTTTTTTTCCAGCGGAGCTCCTACAATGAGCAGTTCTTC
TRBV4-3	NA	NA	TRBJ2-1	13	CASSQDGVAEQFF	TGCGCCAGCAGCCAAGATGGGGTTGCTGAGCAGTTCTTC
TRBV12-3/TRBV12-4	NA	TRBD2	TRBJ2-4	19	CASSFPRGGTSRAKNIQYF	TGTGCCAGCAGTTTCCCACGGGGTGGGACTAGCCGGGCCAAAAACATTCAGTACTTC
TRBV20-1	few	TRBD1	TRBJ1-5	13	CSAGTGLDQPQHF	TGCAGTGCGGGGACAGGGTTGGATCAGCCCCAGCATTTT
TRBV7-9	NA	NA	TRBJ1-1	16	CASSPPAAGEGTEAFF	TGTGCCAGCAGCCCCCCCGCGGCGGGGGAGGGTACTGAAGCTTTCTTT
TRBV27	NA	NA	TRBJ2-6	15	CASSRLISGANVLTF	TGTGCCAGCAGTAGGTTGATATCTGGGGCCAACGTCCTGACTTTC
TRBV5-1	few	NA	TRBJ2-1	13	CASSLDGRGEQFF	TGCGCCAGCAGCTTGGACGGACGGGGAGAGCAGTTCTTC
TRBV5-5	NA	TRBD1	TRBJ2-1	15	CASKHDRGLFDEQFF	TGTGCCAGCAAACATGACAGGGGGCTCTTTGATGAGCAGTTCTTC
TRBV4-1	few	NA	TRBJ1-2	14	CASSQDWGYYGYTF	TGCGCCAGCAGCCAAGATTGGGGGTACTATGGCTACACCTTC
TRBV7-9	NA	NA	TRBJ2-7	14	CASSRGNSPYEQYF	TGTGCCAGCAGTAGGGGGAATTCACCCTACGAGCAGTACTTC
TRBV7-8	NA	TRBD1	TRBJ2-2	17	CASRKFTGTGISGELFF	TGTGCCAGCAGAAAGTTTACCGGGACAGGGATTTCCGGGGAGCTGTTTTTT
TRBV5-1	NA	NA	TRBJ2-7	14	CASSLASFSYEQYF	TGCGCCAGCAGCTTGGCCAGCTTTTCCTACGAGCAGTACTTC
TRBV29-1	NA	NA	TRBJ2-3	14	CSVEFVGPTDTQYF	TGCAGCGTTGAATTTGTCGGTCCGACAGATACGCAGTATTTT
TRBV3-1	NA	NA	TRBJ2-4	14	CASSQLLATGIQYF	TGTGCCAGCAGCCAATTGTTGGCGACAGGCATTCAGTACTTC
TRBV4-1	NA	NA	TRBJ1-2	15	CASSQDIEQIYGYTF	TGCGCCAGCAGCCAAGATATAGAACAGATCTATGGCTACACCTTC
TRBV29-1	few	NA	TRBJ2-3	13	CSVARGRGDTQYF	TGCAGCGTTGCTCGGGGGAGAGGAGATACGCAGTATTTT
TRBV4-3	NA	NA	TRBJ1-2	14	CASSQDLGNYGYTF	TGCGCCAGCAGCCAAGATCTCGGAAACTATGGCTACACCTTC
TRBV5-1	few	NA	TRBJ2-1	14	CASSTTWGDNEQFF	TGCGCCAGCAGCACCACGTGGGGGGACAATGAGCAGTTCTTC
TRBV6-6	NA	TRBD1	TRBJ2-7	13	CAGGQGAKNEQYF	TGTGCCGGAGGACAGGGGGCGAAAAACGAGCAGTACTTC
TRBV29-1	few	TRBD1	TRBJ2-1	13	CSEDRANHNEQFF	TGCAGCGAGGACAGGGCGAACCACAATGAGCAGTTCTTC
TRBV5-1	NA	TRBD2	TRBJ2-6	18	CASSLGLAGGAGANDLTF	TGCGCCAGCAGCCTCGGACTAGCAGGAGGTGCAGGGGCCAACGACCTGACTTTC
TRBV4-3	few	TRBD2	TRBJ2-1	16	CASSQLVAGSYNEQFF	TGCGCCAGCAGCCAACTAGTAGCGGGATCCTACAATGAGCAGTTCTTC
TRBV20-1	NA	NA	TRBJ1-2	16	CSARPYGQKRDFGYTF	TGCAGTGCTAGACCGTATGGACAGAAAAGAGATTTTGGCTACACCTTC
TRBV4-1	NA	NA	TRBJ2-5	19	CASSQEDQGSGWYQETQYF	TGCGCCAGCAGCCAAGAGGACCAGGGAAGCGGGTGGTACCAAGAGACCCAGTACTTC
TRBV3-1	NA	NA	TRBJ1-6	15	CASSQDLRGNSPLHF	TGTGCCAGCAGCCAAGATTTAAGGGGTAATTCACCCCTCCACTTT
TRBV9	NA	TRBD1	TRBJ1-4	15	CASSEDRDRDEKLFF	TGTGCCAGCAGCGAGGACCGGGACAGGGACGAAAAACTGTTTTTT
TRBV6-1	few	NA	TRBJ2-6	14	CATRRSSGANVLTF	TGTGCCACCAGACGGAGCTCTGGGGCCAACGTCCTGACTTTC